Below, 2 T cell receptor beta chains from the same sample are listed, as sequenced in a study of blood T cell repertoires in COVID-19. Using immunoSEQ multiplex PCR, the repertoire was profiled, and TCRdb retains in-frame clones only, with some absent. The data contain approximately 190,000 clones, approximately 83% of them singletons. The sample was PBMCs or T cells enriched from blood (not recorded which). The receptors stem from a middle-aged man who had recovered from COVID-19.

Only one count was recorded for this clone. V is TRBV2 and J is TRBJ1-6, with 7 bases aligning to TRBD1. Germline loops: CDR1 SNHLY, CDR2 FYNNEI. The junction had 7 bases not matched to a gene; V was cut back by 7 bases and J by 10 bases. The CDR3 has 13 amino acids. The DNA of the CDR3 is TGTGCCAGCATTCCCCAGGGGGACTCACCCCTCCACTTT. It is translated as CASIPQGDSPLHF.

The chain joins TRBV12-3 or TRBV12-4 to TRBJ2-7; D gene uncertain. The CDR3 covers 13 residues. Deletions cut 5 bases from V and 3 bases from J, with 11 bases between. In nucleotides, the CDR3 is TGTGCCAGCAGTCCCGTGCGAGGCTACGAGCAGTACTTC. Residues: CASSPVRGYEQYF.